This entry features one T cell receptor beta chain sequence. This sample is part of a study of blood T cell repertoires in COVID-19. Study context: Acute and convalescent COVID-19 samples came from the United States, Italy and Spain. T cells, B-cell-depleted T cells, or PBMCs supplied cDNA or gDNA.

Original data processing: Estimates of nucleated cell counts were drawn from the amplification of reference gene primers. TCRdb's table, derived via immunoSEQ multiplex PCR, lists solely in-frame clones and lacks some. The DNA gave D and trimming, while V, J and clone size come from that table. The sample lists about 130,000 clones; approximately 83% were seen once. Specimen: peripheral blood. The clonotype comes from a woman between 50 and 59 years old with acute or convalescent COVID-19.

DNA for the CDR3: TGTGCCAGCTCGGAAACAGGGGGGAATCAGCCCCAGCATTTT. Protein product: CASSETGGNQPQHF. The J gene is TRBJ1-5, the V gene TRBV18; 8 nucleotides agree with TRBD1. The CDR3 is made up of 14 amino acids. Germline assignment: CDR1 KGHSH and CDR2 LQKENI. Trimming took 6 bases from V and 4 from J; bases not matched to a gene: 5. Filled out from reference TRBV18 and TRBJ1-5, the complete variable domain reads NAGVMQNPRHLVRRRGQEARLRCSPMKGHSHVYWYRQLPEEGLKFMVYLQKENIIDESGMPKERFSAEFPKEGPSILRIQQVVRGDSAAYFCASSETGGNQPQHFGDGTRLSIL.